This T cell receptor beta chain was profiled in a study of T-cell memory formation after mild COVID-19. General study points: Pre-infection memory carried some responding clones, suggesting that cross-reactive memory joined. Clones that contracted from day 15 to 85 had balanced CD4/CD8; later expanders were CD4+ biased.

MiXCR, applied by TCRdb to the 5' RACE reads, yields one record per CDR3 protein. Here the sample spans about 120,000 distinct CDR3 sequences, 22% being singletons. In the case of this clonotype: Its antigen is currently unknown.

The sample consisted of PBMCs or a T cell subset sorted from them (not recorded which). The source is a man younger than 30 who had mild COVID-19 (a few samples of this study predate the infection). Cell type and time point are not known.

The CDR3 sequence is CASSLGILGGSYEQYV. DNA for the CDR3: TGTGCCAGCAGCTTGGGGATTTTGGGGGGATCCTACGAGCAGTACGTC. This chain links TRBV7-8 with TRBJ2-7, with D possibly being TRBD2 (6 bases). V was cut by 3 bases and J by 1 base, with 16 bases left in between. This CDR3 has 16 residues. Germline CDR1 is SGHVS and CDR2 is FQNEAQ.